A single sample gave rise to the 8 T cell receptor beta chains below, sequenced in a study of molecular identifiers for immune sequencing clone quantification. TCRdb processed the PCR reads anew with MiXCR; each CDR3 protein has one entry. Of hundreds of thousands of distinct CDR3 sequences detected, around 25% appear once; the ten largest clones hold approximately 0.75%. The sequencing input was naive CD8+ T cells from blood, with Jurkat cell RNA spiked in. Subset indicated: FACS-sorted CD8+CD4-CCR7+CD45RA+ naive T cells. The origin of the receptors is a human donor in good health. Some libraries in this study had Jurkat cell RNA spiked in.

Only a few counts were recorded for this clonotype. The chain carries TRBV9 and TRBJ2-1; the match to TRBD2 covers 9 bases. The V segment lost 4 bases and the J segment 8 bases; nucleotides outside the gene matches: 10. Germline CDR1 SGDLS, CDR2 YYNGEE. This CDR3 spans 15 amino acids. The CDR3 DNA reads TGTGCCAGCAGCCCGCCCGGGACTAGCAGTTATGAGCAGTTCTTC. Translating gives CASSPPGTSSYEQFF.

This chain links TRBV7-6 with TRBJ2-6, with 10 bases matching TRBD1. Germline lookup yields CDR1 SGHVS and CDR2 FNYEAQ. The CDR3 length is 18 residues. V lost 5 bases to trimming and J lost 0 bases; unmatched junction nucleotides: 7. The DNA for the CDR3 is TGTGCCAGCAGCGGAGGACAGGGGGAAATCTCTGGGGCCAACGTCCTGACTTTC. Amino acid sequence: CASSGGQGEISGANVLTF.

This clonotype was found many times. V is TRBV5-1 and J is TRBJ1-2, with a tentative D call TRBD1 (5 bases). Germline CDR1 reads SGHRS; CDR2 reads YFSETQ. This CDR3 region has 16 residues. V was trimmed by 0 bases and J by 0 bases, leaving 12 bases between them. The CDR3 DNA follows: TGCGCCAGCAGCTTGGGACAGACGAAATCTAACTATGGCTACACCTTC. Protein product: CASSLGQTKSNYGYTF.

The CDR3: CASSLYAGGGGDTQYF. CDR3 coding DNA: TGTGCCAGCAGCTTATATGCTGGGGGGGGAGGAGATACGCAGTATTTT. The J gene is TRBJ2-3, the V gene TRBV7-3; 7 bases align to TRBD2. Unmatched junction bases numbered 10, after V lost 2 bases and J lost 5 bases. The CDR3 sequence is 16 residues long. Germline V lookup: CDR1 SGHTA, CDR2 FQGTGA.

Of note for this clonotype: This could be a read error, since a much larger clone is one nucleotide away. The CDR3 does not end in the conserved phenylalanine or tryptophan, so this is likely a read error. The chain employs TRBV4-3 and TRBJ2-7; D uncertain. V was cut by 0 bases and J by 4 bases, with 10 bases left in between. In germline, CDR1 is LGHNA, CDR2 YSLEER. This CDR3 has 14 residues. CDR3 loop: CASSQDATLYEQYL. CDR3 bases: TGCGCCAGCAGCCAAGATGCCACGTTGTACGAGCAGTACCTC.

A few counts support this clonotype. The DNA of the CDR3 is TGTGCTAGTGGTTTCCCACTAGGAGACAATGAGCAGTTCTTC. As protein: CASGFPLGDNEQFF. The chain links TRBV12-5 to TRBJ2-1; maybe TRBD2 (5 bases). Germline V gene sequence: CDR1 LGHNT, CDR2 FRNRAP. With 3 bases removed from V and 5 bases from J, the gap between germline ends came to 11 bases. The CDR3 length is 14 residues.

The genes are TRBV7-9 and TRBJ1-5; D unclear. This CDR3 is 16 amino acids long. CDR1 is SEHNR and CDR2 is FQNEAQ in the germline V gene (reference sequence). Trimming pared 5 bases from V and 0 bases from J, leaving 14 bases between. CDR3 protein: CASSPRETPSNQPQHF. The CDR3, as DNA: TGTGCCAGCAGCCCCCGGGAGACGCCTAGCAATCAGCCCCAGCATTTT.

This clonotype was detected many times. This chain links TRBV27 with TRBJ2-7; a possible D gene is TRBD1 (8 bases). The length of the CDR3 is 14 residues. Deletions cut 4 bases from V and 3 bases from J, with 13 bases between. From germline, CDR1 is MNHEY and CDR2 SMNVEV (reference sequence). CDR3 loop: CASSSQGGGYEQYF. The CDR3 DNA follows: TGTGCCAGCAGTTCACAGGGGGGGGGCTACGAGCAGTACTTC.